Listed here are 32 T cell receptor beta chains from one sample, sequenced in a study of vaccination effects on CD4 cells after COVID-19. No antigen has been identified for these receptors. Sequencing used immunoSEQ multiplex PCR; TCRdb keeps in-frame clones, though not all of them. The sample records 55,000 or so clones, around 68% being singletons. Sequencing in the ViraFEST assay came after antigen-specific CD4+ T cells had been expanded with viral peptide pools, which were used to stimulate PBMC. Following culture for around 10 days, CD4+ T cells were isolated. Previously uninfected by SARS-CoV-2, the vaccine recipients also showed negative nucleocapsid antibodies. Source: CD4+ T cells from PBMCs cultured with SARS-CoV-2 spike peptides, taken before COVID-19 vaccination. All receptors come from a human donor who received a COVID-19 vaccine.

This clone was counted between two and nine times. The sample contains more than one DNA sequence encoding this CDR3. V is TRBV19 and J is TRBJ1-3; unclear D gene. The germline gives CDR1 LNHDA, CDR2 SQIVND (reference sequence). The CDR3 length is 12 residues. V lost 4 bases and J lost 4, with 5 bases in between. CDR3 protein: CASSTRGNTIYF. In DNA, the CDR3 is TGTGCCAGTAGTACAAGAGGAAACACCATATATTTT.

The CDR3 loop reads CATSRGGGGEDGQPQHF. For the CDR3, the DNA is TGTGCCACCAGCAGAGGGGGAGGGGGCGAGGATGGTCAGCCCCAGCATTTT. The chain combines TRBV15 with TRBJ1-5, with 7 bases fitting TRBD1. The CDR3 is 17 residues long. Germline CDR1 is LNHNV and CDR2 is YYDKDF (reference sequence). Trimming cost V 1 base and J 6 bases; bases outside gene matches: 12.

V gene TRBV6-5 combines with J gene TRBJ2-5; no firm D call. The CDR3 has 15 amino acids. V lost 8 bases and J 2 bases, leaving 18 bases between the germline ends. From germline, CDR1 is MNHEY and CDR2 SVGAGI. The CDR3 sequence: CASGPSAANQETQYF. The CDR3 DNA follows: TGTGCCAGCGGACCCTCGGCGGCCAATCAAGAGACCCAGTACTTC.

This clone showed up just once. The V call is TRBV12-3 or TRBV12-4, the J call TRBJ2-3; D may be TRBD1 (5 bases). V was clipped by 2 bases and J by 4 bases, with 7 bases between them. CDR3 length equals 13 residues. The CDR3 sequence: CASSLRGPDTQYF. CDR3 DNA: TGTGCCAGCAGTTTAAGGGGTCCAGATACGCAGTATTTT.

This rearrangement joins TRBV2 to TRBJ2-5; tentatively, D is TRBD2 (6 bases). The V and J ends lost 3 bases and 2 bases respectively, with 10 bases between them. Germline V gene lookup returns CDR1 SNHLY and CDR2 FYNNEI. CDR3 length equals 14 residues. This CDR3 is CASSDRRGQETQYF. CDR3 DNA: TGTGCCAGCAGTGATCGCCGGGGGCAAGAGACCCAGTACTTC.

The chain employs TRBV28 and TRBJ2-5; D is uncertain. The CDR3 runs 11 residues. V was cut by 8 bases and J by 3 bases, with 7 bases left in between. Per the germline V gene, CDR1 is MDHEN and CDR2 is SYDVKM. The CDR3, as DNA: TGTGCCAGCGGAAATGAAGAGACCCAGTACTTC. Its translation is CASGNEETQYF.

The V call is TRBV7-9, the J call TRBJ2-7, with 7 positions matching TRBD2. Looked up from germline, CDR1 is SEHNR and CDR2 is FQNEAQ (reference sequence). The CDR3 has 15 amino acids. The V and J ends lost 5 bases and 7 bases, in that order; junction bases with no gene match: 14. CDR3 loop: CASSARGVSFTEQYF. In DNA, the CDR3 is TGTGCCAGCAGCGCCCGGGGGGTTTCCTTTACGGAGCAGTACTTC. The entire variable domain, with the rest obtained from reference TRBV7-9 and TRBJ2-7, is as follows: DTGVSQNPRHKITKRGQNVTFRCDPISEHNRLYWYRQTLGQGPEFLTYFQNEAQLEKSRLLSDRFSAERPKGSFSTLEIQRTEQGDSAMYLCASSARGVSFTEQYFGPGTRLTVT.

Only a few counts were recorded for this clone. V and J are TRBV4-1 and TRBJ2-2; 8 nucleotides match TRBD1. Germline CDR1 and CDR2: MGHRA and YSYEKL. This CDR3 spans 16 amino acids. The V and J ends lost 4 bases and 6 bases, in that order; junction bases with no gene match: 10. DNA for the CDR3: TGCGCCAGCAGCCTATTACCGGGACAGGATTCCGGGGAGCTGTTTTTT. Translated: CASSLLPGQDSGELFF.

The gene calls are TRBV18 and TRBJ1-2, with no clear D. Germline V CDR1 and CDR2: KGHSH, LQKENI. The CDR3 covers 12 residues. V was trimmed by 4 bases and J by 5 bases, leaving 8 bases between them. The CDR3 DNA follows: TGTGCCAGCTCACTCGGGGTTTATGGCTACACCTTC. Residues: CASSLGVYGYTF.

The rearrangement uses TRBV27 and TRBJ2-5; D possibly corresponds to TRBD2 (5 bases). The CDR3 covers 16 residues. Trimming stripped 3 bases from V and 5 bases from J, with 19 bases between. In germline, CDR1 is MNHEY, CDR2 SMNVEV (reference sequence). The CDR3 region is CASSLLAGEERETQYF. DNA of the CDR3: TGTGCCAGCAGTTTGCTTGCGGGCGAAGAACGGGAGACCCAGTACTTC.

The chain joins TRBV3-1 (or the pseudogene TRBV3-2) to TRBJ1-2, with D perhaps TRBD1 (6 bases). The CDR3 sequence is 13 residues long. Trimming pared 4 bases from V and 4 bases from J, leaving 10 bases between. Germline lookup yields CDR1 LGHDT and CDR2 YNNKEL (reference sequence). The CDR3 nucleotides are TGTGCCAGCAGCCCGGACAGCCTCTATGGCTACACCTTC. Translation gives CASSPDSLYGYTF.

This chain connects TRBV28 to TRBJ1-1, with TRBD1 matching over 7 bases. With 7 bases clipped from V and 0 bases from J, the junction kept 5 bases outside the gene matches. Per the germline V gene, CDR1 is MDHEN and CDR2 is SYDVKM. CDR3 length: 14 amino acids. The CDR3 DNA follows: TGTGCCAGCAACGTCGACAGGGTGAACACTGAAGCTTTCTTT. Translated, it gives CASNVDRVNTEAFF.

The chain is built from TRBV6-2 or TRBV6-3 and TRBJ2-3, with 8 bases fitting TRBD1. The trim removed 2 bases at V and 4 bases at J, leaving 5 bases unmatched. This CDR3 spans 15 amino acids. Per germline, CDR1 MNHEY and CDR2 SVGEGT. Written as DNA, the CDR3 is TGTGCCAGCAGTTACGGCAGGGGGCGACCAGATACGCAGTATTTT. It yields the protein CASSYGRGRPDTQYF.

This sequence joins TRBV18 and TRBJ1-5; 7 bases map to TRBD1. V gave up 2 bases and J gave up 2 bases; unmatched junction bases: 3. The CDR3 has 15 amino acids. Germline values: CDR1 KGHSH, CDR2 LQKENI. The DNA for the CDR3 is TGTGCCAGCTCACCAGGGACAGTGCGCAATCAGCCCCAGCATTTT. It codes for CASSPGTVRNQPQHF.

This chain links TRBV27 with TRBJ1-4; 7 bases are a match to TRBD1. V trimming: 4 bases; J trimming: 8 bases; junction bases outside the gene matches: 16. This CDR3 region has 17 residues. CDR1 is MNHEY and CDR2 is SMNVEV in the germline V gene (reference sequence). The CDR3: CASSSFTGAARGEKLFF. CDR3 sequence (DNA): TGTGCCAGCAGTTCGTTTACAGGGGCGGCTAGAGGGGAAAAACTGTTTTTT.

This clone was seen only a few times. This chain joins TRBV18 and TRBJ1-6; the D is unclear. Trimming stripped 3 bases from V and 10 bases from J, with 10 bases between. This CDR3 comprises 13 residues. Germline V gene lookup returns CDR1 KGHSH and CDR2 LQKENI. In DNA form, the CDR3 reads TGTGCCAGCTCACCGGGCCGTGGATCACCCCTCCACTTT. Its protein is CASSPGRGSPLHF.

The V and J genes are TRBV7-9 and TRBJ1-2; tentatively, D is TRBD1 (5 bases). The germline V gene encodes CDR1 SEHNR and CDR2 FQNEAQ (reference sequence). Trimming stripped 4 bases from V and 3 bases from J, with 15 bases between. The CDR3 totals 15 residues. CDR3 in amino acids: CASSSTGTDYYGYTF. CDR3 coding DNA: TGTGCCAGCAGCTCCACCGGGACGGATTACTATGGCTACACCTTC.

CDR3 region: CASSQEVGYTQYF. The CDR3 DNA is TGCGCCAGCAGCCAAGAGGTGGGGTATACGCAGTATTTT. V usage is TRBV4-1 and J usage is TRBJ2-3; D is unresolved. CDR1 is MGHRA and CDR2 is YSYEKL in the germline V gene. The length of the CDR3 is 13 residues. Trimming took 0 bases from V and 7 from J, leaving 8 bases between them.

This chain connects TRBV19 to TRBJ2-2; 10 positions agree with TRBD1. After removal of 3 bases from V and 4 bases from J, the junction contained 8 bases not matched to a gene. Germline CDR1 LNHDA, CDR2 SQIVND (reference sequence). The CDR3 has 17 amino acids. CDR3 nucleotides: TGTGCCAGTAGTATTAGCTTCGGACAGGGGGGCACCGGGGAGCTGTTTTTT. Translated: CASSISFGQGGTGELFF.

The V and J genes are TRBV20-1 and TRBJ2-3, with TRBD2 matching 12 bases. Germline V CDR1 and CDR2: DFQATT, SNEGSKA (reference sequence). The CDR3 is made up of 16 amino acids. Trimming at V came to 3 bases and at J to 0 bases, leaving 4 bases not matched to a gene. The CDR3 spells CSASRLAGDSTDTQYF. The CDR3, as DNA: TGCAGTGCTAGTCGACTAGCGGGAGATAGCACAGATACGCAGTATTTT.

The chain combines TRBV20-1 with TRBJ1-1; 7 bases are a match to TRBD1. Germline values: CDR1 DFQATT, CDR2 SNEGSKA (reference sequence). The CDR3 sequence is 17 residues long. V lost 3 bases to trimming and J lost 3 bases; unmatched junction nucleotides: 16. The CDR3 sequence: CSASYVSGGDEDTEAFF. The CDR3 DNA sequence: TGCAGTGCTAGTTACGTTTCAGGGGGAGACGAGGACACTGAAGCTTTCTTT.

This clone came up once. This chain connects TRBV7-2 to TRBJ1-1; D remains ambiguous. The CDR3 extends over 12 amino acids. Trimming took 7 bases from V and 7 from J, leaving 13 bases between them. Germline CDR1 is SGHTA and CDR2 is FQGNSA. CDR3 bases: TGTGCCAGCAACACGTTAAAAGGTGAAGCTTTCTTT. It specifies CASNTLKGEAFF.

This clone has only one observation. As DNA, the CDR3 is TGTGCCAGCAGTTTAATCCGGGACCCGTCTAGCACAGATACGCAGTATTTT. This sequence encodes CASSLIRDPSSTDTQYF. This rearrangement joins TRBV27 to TRBJ2-3, with D perhaps given as TRBD1 or TRBD2 (5 bases each). V lost 2 bases and J lost 0, with 15 bases in between. CDR3 size: 17 residues. CDR1 is MNHEY and CDR2 is SMNVEV in the germline V gene (reference sequence).

The genes are TRBV12-5 and TRBJ2-1; 9 nucleotides align to TRBD2. This CDR3 comprises 14 residues. Germline V gives CDR1 LGHNT, CDR2 FRNRAP. J was trimmed by 7 bases and V by 6 bases; bases with no gene match: 7. The CDR3, as DNA: TGTGCTAGTGGCCTCGCGGGAGGGCCTAATGAGCAGTTCTTC. Translation: CASGLAGGPNEQFF.

This clone was detected a few times. This sequence joins TRBV6-4 and TRBJ1-5; D unclear. The CDR3 totals 14 residues. The germline V and J ends were trimmed by 3 bases and 0 bases, with 6 bases remaining between them. Germline V gene lookup returns CDR1 MRHNA and CDR2 SNTAGT. The CDR3 sequence is CASSEDSSNQPQHF. CDR3 bases: TGTGCCAGCAGTGAAGATAGTAGCAATCAGCCCCAGCATTTT.

The V gene is TRBV4-1, the J gene TRBJ1-2; D unclear. Germline V gene sequence: CDR1 MGHRA, CDR2 YSYEKL. V lost 1 base to trimming and J lost 4 bases, with 19 bases between them. The CDR3 runs to 17 residues. DNA for the CDR3: TGCGCCAGCAGCCAAGTTGTCAGAGGCAGGAGCGGCTATGGCTACACCTTC. Translation gives CASSQVVRGRSGYGYTF.

This chain connects TRBV30 to TRBJ2-3; TRBD2 agrees at 9 bases. Germline CDR1 and CDR2: GTSNPN and SVGIG (reference sequence). V trimming: 0 bases; J trimming: 2 bases; junction bases outside the gene matches: 6. The CDR3 loop spans 16 amino acids. The CDR3 DNA follows: TGTGCCTGGAGTGTTATGACTAGCGGACTCACAGATACGCAGTATTTT. Its translation is CAWSVMTSGLTDTQYF.

In this sample, this clone turned up a few times. V usage is TRBV4-2 and J usage is TRBJ2-7; D remains unclear. V was pared by 0 bases and J by 2 bases, with 11 bases between. This CDR3 has 15 amino acids. Per germline, CDR1 LGHNA and CDR2 YNFKEQ. The CDR3 sequence is CASSQDYGQTYEQYF. CDR3 bases: TGTGCCAGCAGCCAAGACTACGGCCAGACCTACGAGCAGTACTTC.

This clone was seen a handful of times. This chain links TRBV5-6 with TRBJ1-6, with 9 bases lining up with TRBD1. CDR1 SGHDT and CDR2 YYEEEE come from the germline V gene. This CDR3 is built from 15 residues. Unmatched junction bases numbered 2, after V lost 0 bases and J lost 7 bases. CDR3 nucleotide sequence: TGTGCCAGCAGCTTGGACGACAGGGGGAATTCACCCCTCCACTTT. The encoded protein is CASSLDDRGNSPLHF.

The gene calls are TRBV6-2 or TRBV6-3 and TRBJ2-7; D remains ambiguous. CDR3 length: 16 residues. The germline V gene has CDR1 MNHEY and CDR2 SVGEGT. V lost 0 bases, J lost 4 bases, and 16 bases lay in between. In DNA form, the CDR3 reads TGTGCCAGCAGTTACTCGAGCTACACAGCAAATTACGAGCAGTACTTC. Protein sequence: CASSYSSYTANYEQYF.

The genes are TRBV19 and TRBJ2-7; a weak D match, TRBD1 (6 bases). V lost 4 bases to trimming and J lost 0 bases, with 13 bases between them. This CDR3 is 15 amino acids long. Germline assignment: CDR1 LNHDA and CDR2 SQIVND (reference sequence). In nucleotides, the CDR3 is TGTGCCAGTAGTACCGGACAGATGAGCTCCTACGAGCAGTACTTC. Residues: CASSTGQMSSYEQYF.

The chain is built from TRBV5-5 and TRBJ2-5; D not resolved. Trimming cost V 3 bases and J 3 bases, with 15 bases left between them. The CDR3 totals 15 residues. Germline V lookup: CDR1 SGHKS, CDR2 YYEKEE (reference sequence). Written as DNA, the CDR3 is TGTGCCAGCAGCTGGCTGGCAGCGCAGAAAGAGACCCAGTACTTC. Protein product: CASSWLAAQKETQYF.